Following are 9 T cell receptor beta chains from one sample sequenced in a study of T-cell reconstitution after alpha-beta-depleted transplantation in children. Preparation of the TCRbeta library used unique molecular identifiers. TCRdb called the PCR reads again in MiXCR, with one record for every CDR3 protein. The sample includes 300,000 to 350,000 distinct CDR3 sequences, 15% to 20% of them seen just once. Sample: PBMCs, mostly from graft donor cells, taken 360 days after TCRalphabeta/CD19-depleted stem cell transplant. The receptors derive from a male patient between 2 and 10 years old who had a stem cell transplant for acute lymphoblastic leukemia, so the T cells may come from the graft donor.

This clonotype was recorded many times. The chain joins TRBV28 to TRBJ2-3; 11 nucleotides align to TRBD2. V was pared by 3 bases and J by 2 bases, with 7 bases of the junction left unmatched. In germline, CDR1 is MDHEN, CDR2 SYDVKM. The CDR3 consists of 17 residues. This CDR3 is CASSFVPGLADTDTQYF. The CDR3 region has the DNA TGTGCCAGCAGTTTTGTCCCGGGACTAGCGGACACAGATACGCAGTATTTT.

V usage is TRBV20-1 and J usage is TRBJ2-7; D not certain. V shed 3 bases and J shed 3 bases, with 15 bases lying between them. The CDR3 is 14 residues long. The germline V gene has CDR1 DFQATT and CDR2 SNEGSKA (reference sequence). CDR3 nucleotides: TGCAGTGCTAGTCGCCCTGACCGGAACTACGAGCAGTACTTC. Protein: CSASRPDRNYEQYF.

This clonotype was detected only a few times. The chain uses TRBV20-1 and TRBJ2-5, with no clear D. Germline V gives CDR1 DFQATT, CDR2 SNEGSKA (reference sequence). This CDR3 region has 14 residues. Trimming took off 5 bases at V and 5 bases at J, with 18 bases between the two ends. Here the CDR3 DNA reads TGCAGTGCTCATATCCCTAGAGTTGGGGAGACCCAGTACTTC. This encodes CSAHIPRVGETQYF.

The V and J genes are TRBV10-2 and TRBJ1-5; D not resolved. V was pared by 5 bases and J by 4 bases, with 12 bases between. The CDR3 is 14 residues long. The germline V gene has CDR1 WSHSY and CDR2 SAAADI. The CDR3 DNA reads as TGCGCCAGCAGTACTGCCCGCATGAATCAGCCCCAGCATTTT. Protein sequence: CASSTARMNQPQHF.

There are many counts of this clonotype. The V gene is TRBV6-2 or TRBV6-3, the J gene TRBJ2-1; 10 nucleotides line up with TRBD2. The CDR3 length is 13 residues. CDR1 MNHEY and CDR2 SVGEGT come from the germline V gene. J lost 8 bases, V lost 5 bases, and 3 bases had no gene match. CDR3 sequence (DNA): TGTGCCAGCAGTACACTAGCGGGGTATGAGCAGTTCTTC. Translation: CASSTLAGYEQFF.

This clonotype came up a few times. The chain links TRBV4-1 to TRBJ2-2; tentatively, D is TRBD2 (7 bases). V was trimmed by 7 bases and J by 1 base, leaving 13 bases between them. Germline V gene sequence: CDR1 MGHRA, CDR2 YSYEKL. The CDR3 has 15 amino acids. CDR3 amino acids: CASTNREGNTGELFF. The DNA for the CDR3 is TGCGCCAGCACAAACAGGGAGGGGAACACCGGGGAGCTGTTTTTT.

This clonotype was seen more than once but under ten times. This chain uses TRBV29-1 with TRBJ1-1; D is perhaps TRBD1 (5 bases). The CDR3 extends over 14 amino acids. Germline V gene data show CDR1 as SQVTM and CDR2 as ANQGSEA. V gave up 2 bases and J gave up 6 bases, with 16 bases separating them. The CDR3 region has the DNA TGCAGCGTTGAATTCGGGGCGCCCGGGTCTGAAGCTTTCTTT. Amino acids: CSVEFGAPGSEAFF.

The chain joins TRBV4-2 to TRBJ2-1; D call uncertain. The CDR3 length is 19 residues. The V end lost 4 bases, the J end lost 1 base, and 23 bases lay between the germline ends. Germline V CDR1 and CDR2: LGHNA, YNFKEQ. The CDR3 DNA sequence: TGTGCCAGCAGCCTCCGGGCCTCCCTTTTCCAGGCATCCTACAATGAGCAGTTCTTC. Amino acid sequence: CASSLRASLFQASYNEQFF.

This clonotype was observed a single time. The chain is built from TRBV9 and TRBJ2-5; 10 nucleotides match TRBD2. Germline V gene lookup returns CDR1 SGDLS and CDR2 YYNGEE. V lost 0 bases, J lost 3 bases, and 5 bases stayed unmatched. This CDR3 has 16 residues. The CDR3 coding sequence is TGTGCCAGCAGCGTAGAAGGGCTAGCGGGAGAAGAGACCCAGTACTTC. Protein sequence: CASSVEGLAGEETQYF.